This is a list of T cell receptor beta chains from one sample in a study of CD8+ T cells in alopecia areata. Libraries were prepared by immunoSEQ multiplex PCR; TCRdb keeps only in-frame clonotypes and omits some of them. This sample has 200,000 to 250,000 clones; 50% to 60% occur once, and the top ten carry just over 0.45%. Here the sequenced sample was CD4+ T cells sorted from blood, taken at week 0. The receptors were gathered from a human donor with alopecia areata. CDR3s include the opening cysteine and the closing phenylalanine or tryptophan. D genes are given only for firm matches. Where a row states a size, it is once, few, many or the class of an expanded clone; other rows omit it.

V	D	size	CDR3
TRBV29-1	-	-	CSVEVSQAANVLTF
TRBV29-1	-	once	CSVEPSSAHNEQFF
TRBV4-2	-	-	CASSRQAINSPLHF
TRBV5-1	-	-	CASSGTDGYEQYF
TRBV25-1	TRBD2	-	CASSDHSGTPRYNEQFF
TRBV9	-	-	CASSAVGATNEKLFF
TRBV5-1	-	-	CASSLNIQNTEAFF
TRBV6-5	TRBD1	-	CASSFDRGVNQPQHF
TRBV25-1	-	once	CASSDQPRGGADGYTF
TRBV5-8	TRBD1	-	CASSSFRGSGANVLTF
TRBV9	-	few	CASSVGDTQYF
TRBV29-1	TRBD1	few	CSVALGQGPTDTQYF
TRBV6-5	-	-	CASSYSGAEAFF
TRBV29-1	-	few	CSVVVASYEQYF
TRBV19	TRBD2	-	CASSTFGTSGGPRDEQFF
TRBV5-1	-	few	CASKGSGDHNEQFF
TRBV2	-	few	CASLYHDRTYEQYF
TRBV7-2	TRBD1	-	CASSLASQGAEKLFF
TRBV14	-	once	CASSQGYATEAFF
TRBV2	-	-	CASSRDINQPQHF
TRBV7-2	-	few	CASSLVEKTEAFF
TRBV27	-	-	CASRNEQFF
TRBV14	-	-	CASSPYGYTF
TRBV7-9	-	-	CASSLAWGQKDTQYF
TRBV2	-	-	CASTAQGLQVEKLFF
TRBV29-1	-	-	CSVEESGKGSYNEQFF
TRBV30	-	-	CAWNRDTGELFF
TRBV4-1	-	-	CASSSYQGRENIQYF
TRBV9	-	-	CASSVDHTGYEQYF
TRBV5-1	-	-	CASSFRRSTDTQYF
TRBV6-5	-	-	CASSYLGTRTDTQYF
TRBV20-1	-	few	CSVQGNTEAFF
TRBV10-3	TRBD2	many	CAISESLGTSGVGNEQFF
TRBV7-9	-	-	CASSPSRGGQETQYF
TRBV29-1	-	-	CSSAPPLNTEAFF
TRBV4-1	-	-	CASSQAPYISSYNEQFF
TRBV2	-	-	CASSNRLAKNIQYF